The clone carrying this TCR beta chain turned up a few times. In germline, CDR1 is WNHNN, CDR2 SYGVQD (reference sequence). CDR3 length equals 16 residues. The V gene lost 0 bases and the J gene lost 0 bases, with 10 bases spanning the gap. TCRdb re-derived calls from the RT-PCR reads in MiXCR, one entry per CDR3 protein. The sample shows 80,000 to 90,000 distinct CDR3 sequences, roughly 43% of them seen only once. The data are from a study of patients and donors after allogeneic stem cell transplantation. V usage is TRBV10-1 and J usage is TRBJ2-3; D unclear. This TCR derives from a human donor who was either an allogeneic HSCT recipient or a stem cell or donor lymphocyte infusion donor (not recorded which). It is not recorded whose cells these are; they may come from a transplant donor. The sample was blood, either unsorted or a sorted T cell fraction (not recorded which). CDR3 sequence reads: CASSESVGPSTDTQYF. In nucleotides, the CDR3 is TGCGCCAGCAGTGAGTCTGTCGGCCCTAGCACAGATACGCAGTATTTT.